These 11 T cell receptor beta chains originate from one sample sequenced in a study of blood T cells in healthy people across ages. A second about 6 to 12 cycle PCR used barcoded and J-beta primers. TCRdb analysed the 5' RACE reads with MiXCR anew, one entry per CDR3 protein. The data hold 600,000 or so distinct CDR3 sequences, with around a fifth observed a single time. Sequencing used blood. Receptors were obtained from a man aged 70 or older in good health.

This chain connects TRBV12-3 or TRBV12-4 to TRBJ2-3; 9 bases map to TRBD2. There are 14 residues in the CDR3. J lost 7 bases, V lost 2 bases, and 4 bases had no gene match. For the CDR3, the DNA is TGTGCCAGCAGTTTAAGCGCGGGAGGGAATACGCAGTATTTT. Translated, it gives CASSLSAGGNTQYF.

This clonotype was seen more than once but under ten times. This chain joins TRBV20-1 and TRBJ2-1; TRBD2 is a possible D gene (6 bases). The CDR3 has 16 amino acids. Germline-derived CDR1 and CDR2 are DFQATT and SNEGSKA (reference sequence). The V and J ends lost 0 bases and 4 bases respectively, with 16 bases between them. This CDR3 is CSARDPSRLDYNEQFF. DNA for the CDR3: TGCAGTGCTAGAGATCCCTCGAGACTAGATTACAATGAGCAGTTCTTC.

The CDR3 nucleotides are TGTGCCAGCAAGGACAGGGGGCCGTTCACTGAAGCTTTCTTT. Its protein is CASKDRGPFTEAFF. This chain joins TRBV6-2 or TRBV6-3 and TRBJ1-1; 11 bases map to TRBD1. The ends lost 7 bases at V and 4 bases at J; junction bases unmatched: 5. The CDR3 is 14 amino acids. Per germline, CDR1 MNHEY and CDR2 SVGEGT.

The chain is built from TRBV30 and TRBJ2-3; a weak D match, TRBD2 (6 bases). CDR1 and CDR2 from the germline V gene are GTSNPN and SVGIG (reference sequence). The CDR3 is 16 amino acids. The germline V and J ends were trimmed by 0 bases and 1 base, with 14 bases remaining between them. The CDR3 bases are TGTGCCTGGAGTGTACGGGGAGGCCAGCGCACAGATACGCAGTATTTT. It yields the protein CAWSVRGGQRTDTQYF.

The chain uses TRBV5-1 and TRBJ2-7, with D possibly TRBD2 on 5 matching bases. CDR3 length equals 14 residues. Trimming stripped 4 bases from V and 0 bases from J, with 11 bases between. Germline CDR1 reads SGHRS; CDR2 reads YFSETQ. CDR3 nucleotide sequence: TGCGCCAGCAGCGAAGCGGCTTACTCCTACGAGCAGTACTTC. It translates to CASSEAAYSYEQYF. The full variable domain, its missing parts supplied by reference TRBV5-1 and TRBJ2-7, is KAGVTQTPRYLIKTRGQQVTLSCSPISGHRSVSWYQQTPGQGLQFLFEYFSETQRNKGNFPGRFSGRQFSNSRSEMNVSTLELGDSALYLCASSEAAYSYEQYFGPGTRLTVT.

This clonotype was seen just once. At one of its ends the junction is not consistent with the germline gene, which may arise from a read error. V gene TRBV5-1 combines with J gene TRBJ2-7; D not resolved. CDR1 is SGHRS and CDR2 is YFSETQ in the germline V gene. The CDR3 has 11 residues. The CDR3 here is CAGREREEQYF. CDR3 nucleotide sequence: TGCGCCGGCAGAGAACGCGAAGAGCAGTACTTC.

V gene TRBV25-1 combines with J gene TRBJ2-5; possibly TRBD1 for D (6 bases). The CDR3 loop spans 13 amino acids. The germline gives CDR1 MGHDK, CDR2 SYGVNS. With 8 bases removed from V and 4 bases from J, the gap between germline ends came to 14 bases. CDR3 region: CASLQGLGETQYF. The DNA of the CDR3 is TGTGCCAGCCTACAGGGCTTGGGAGAGACCCAGTACTTC.

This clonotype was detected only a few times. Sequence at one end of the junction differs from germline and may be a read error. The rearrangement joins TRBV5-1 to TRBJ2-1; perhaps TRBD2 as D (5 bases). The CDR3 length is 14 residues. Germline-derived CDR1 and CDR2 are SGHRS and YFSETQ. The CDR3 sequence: CASSPDFSQNGQFF. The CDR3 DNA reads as TGCGCCAGCAGCCCGGACTTCTCCCAGAATGGGCAGTTCTTC. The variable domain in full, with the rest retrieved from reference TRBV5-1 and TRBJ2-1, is KAGVTQTPRYLIKTRGQQVTLSCSPISGHRSVSWYQQTPGQGLQFLFEYFSETQRNKGNFPGRFSGRQFSNSRSEMNVSTLELGDSALYLCASSPDFSQNGQFFGPGTRLTVL.

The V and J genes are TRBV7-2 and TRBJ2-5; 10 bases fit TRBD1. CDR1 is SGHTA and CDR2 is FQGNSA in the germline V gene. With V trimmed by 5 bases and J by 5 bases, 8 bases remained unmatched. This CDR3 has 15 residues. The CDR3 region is CASSPAGQGYETQYF. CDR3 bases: TGTGCCAGCAGCCCCGCGGGACAGGGGTACGAGACCCAGTACTTC. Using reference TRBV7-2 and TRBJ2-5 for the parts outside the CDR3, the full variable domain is GAGVSQSPSNKVTEKGKDVELRCDPISGHTALYWYRQSLGQGLEFLIYFQGNSAPDKSGLPSDRFSAERTGGSVSTLTIQRTQQEDSAVYLCASSPAGQGYETQYFGPGTRLLVL.

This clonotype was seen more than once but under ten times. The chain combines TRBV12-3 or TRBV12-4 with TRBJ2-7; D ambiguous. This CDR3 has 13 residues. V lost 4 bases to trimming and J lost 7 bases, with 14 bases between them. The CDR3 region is CASSSLRREEQYF. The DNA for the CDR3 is TGTGCCAGCAGTTCTCTCCGGAGAGAGGAGCAGTACTTC.

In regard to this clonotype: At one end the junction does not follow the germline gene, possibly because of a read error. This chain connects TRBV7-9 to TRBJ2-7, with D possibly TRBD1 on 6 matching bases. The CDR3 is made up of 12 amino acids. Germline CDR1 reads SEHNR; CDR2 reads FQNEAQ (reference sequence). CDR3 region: CASSFRGYEQCF. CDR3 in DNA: TGTGCCAGCAGCTTCAGGGGCTACGAGCAGTGCTTC.